The source of this T cell receptor (beta chain) is a study of cytomegalovirus exposure and HLA in healthy donors. CDR3 length equals 13 residues. CDR1 is SGHTS and CDR2 is YDEGEE in the germline V gene. V lost 2 bases, J lost 4 bases, and 7 bases lay in between. This clone showed up just a few times. The PCR was carried out with 60 Vbeta primers and 13 Jbeta primers. Sequencing was performed with immunoSEQ multiplex PCR; in TCRdb, only in-frame clones are kept and a portion is missing. The sample yields under 200,000 clones, almost 75% seen once. These donors counted as nominally healthy when sampled, but unrecorded immune exposures were likely.

This rearrangement joins TRBV5-8 to TRBJ1-5, with D unresolved. The receptor was isolated from a woman between 18 and 29 years old in good health and CMV-seropositive. The sequenced material came from PBMCs. For the CDR3, the DNA is TGTGCCAGCAGCTTCACAGTGAATCAGCCCCAGCATTTT. Residues: CASSFTVNQPQHF.